Listed here are 19 T cell receptor beta chains from one sample, sequenced in a study of shared clonotypes between healthy human individuals. This table comes from immunoSEQ multiplex PCR, and its TCRdb copy is limited to in-frame clones, with some not included. The sample includes 640,000 or so clones, less than 80% seen only once; the top ten take approximately 1.8%. The specimen was memory CD4+ T cells sorted from blood. As for subset: CD45RA-negative fraction. The receptors originated from a woman aged 25 to 45 in good health.

The chain is built from TRBV12-2 and TRBJ2-4; TRBD1, the table's D call, was not compared with the DNA. TRBV12-2 is a documented pseudogene. The CDR3 is 18 amino acids. DNA for the CDR3: TGTGCAAGTCGCTTAGCGTCCTGTCGGACAGGAGACAAAAACATTCAGTACTTC. It yields the protein CASRLASCRTGDKNIQYF.

This clone was observed once. This sequence joins TRBV10-3 and TRBJ2-6, with 9 nucleotides matching TRBD1. The ends lost 3 bases at V and 0 bases at J; junction bases unmatched: 12. Germline V CDR1 and CDR2: ENHRY, SYGVKD. This CDR3 is built from 20 residues. The CDR3 coding sequence is TGTGCCATCAGTGATCCTATAGGACAGGGGCTAAACTCTGGGGCCAACGTCCTGACTTTC. It translates to CAISDPIGQGLNSGANVLTF.

The chain has TRBV9 and TRBJ2-3; 8 positions agree with TRBD2. Losses at the gene ends were 4 bases for V and 2 bases for J; bases not matched to a gene: 9. Germline V CDR1 and CDR2: SGDLS, YYNGEE. This CDR3 spans 16 amino acids. CDR3 loop: CASSLEAGAITDTQYF. CDR3 in DNA: TGTGCCAGCAGCTTAGAAGCGGGAGCTATCACAGATACGCAGTATTTT.

Concerning this clone itself: Other DNA sequences from this sample encode an identical CDR3 as well. This sequence joins TRBV28 and TRBJ2-7; tentative D call: TRBD1 (6 bases). Germline CDR1 reads MDHEN; CDR2 reads SYDVKM. V was shortened by 6 bases and J by 3 bases, with 12 bases between the two germline ends. The CDR3 runs to 13 residues. As DNA, the CDR3 is TGTGCCAGCAGCCCGGGACAAAGCTACGAGCAGTACTTC. This encodes CASSPGQSYEQYF.

The table lists this clone with a few counts. This chain uses TRBV15 with TRBJ2-2, with 8 bases matching TRBD1. The CDR3 runs to 16 residues. Germline CDR1 reads LNHNV; CDR2 reads YYDKDF (reference sequence). V trimming: 1 base; J trimming: 3 bases; junction bases outside the gene matches: 4. CDR3 DNA sequence: TGTGCCACCAGCAGAGGTACAGGGGGGTACACCGGGGAGCTGTTTTTT. Translated, it gives CATSRGTGGYTGELFF.

This clone was detected once. V gene TRBV2 combines with J gene TRBJ2-7; 7 positions agree with TRBD2. Germline trimming cut 6 bases from V and 3 bases from J; bases unmatched to any gene: 5. This CDR3 comprises 13 residues. The germline V gene has CDR1 SNHLY and CDR2 FYNNEI. The CDR3: CASRGLGVYEQYF. The CDR3 region has the DNA TGTGCCAGCAGAGGACTAGGGGTCTACGAGCAGTACTTC.

V is TRBV19 and J is TRBJ1-2; 7 bases fit TRBD1. This CDR3 is 17 amino acids long. Germline lookup yields CDR1 LNHDA and CDR2 SQIVND (reference sequence). J was trimmed by 6 bases and V by 3 bases; bases with no gene match: 16. The CDR3 sequence: CASSISPDRKNRDGYTF. The CDR3 region has the DNA TGTGCCAGTAGTATTTCCCCGGACAGGAAAAATAGGGATGGCTACACCTTC.

The CDR3: CASSFLLGGETQYF. The CDR3 DNA reads TGTGCCAGCAGTTTCCTTCTTGGGGGGGAGACCCAGTACTTC. The chain carries TRBV27 and TRBJ2-5, with D tentatively TRBD2 (6 bases). Trimming cost V 3 bases and J 5 bases, with 13 bases left between them. CDR3 size: 14 residues. Germline V CDR1 and CDR2: MNHEY, SMNVEV (reference sequence).

The chain links TRBV9 to TRBJ2-3, with D tentatively TRBD1 or TRBD2 (5 bases each). CDR3 length: 17 amino acids. Germline CDR1 reads SGDLS; CDR2 reads YYNGEE. V was cut by 7 bases and J by 3 bases, with 24 bases left in between. In nucleotides, the CDR3 is TGTGCCAGCCGCGGGCCGGAGAAAGGGGCGGGTACAGATACGCAGTATTTT. This sequence encodes CASRGPEKGAGTDTQYF.

Only a few counts were recorded for this clone. This rearrangement joins TRBV6-6 to TRBJ2-7; 11 bases map to TRBD2. Trimming removed 4 bases from V and 6 bases from J; junction bases left unmatched: 2. The length of the CDR3 is 13 residues. CDR1 is MNHNY and CDR2 is SVGAGI in the germline V gene (reference sequence). This CDR3 is CASSSLAGVEQYF. CDR3 sequence (DNA): TGTGCCAGCAGTTCACTAGCGGGAGTCGAGCAGTACTTC.

Worth noting for this clone: A much larger clone is a single base away; this may be a read error. This CDR3 reads CASSLVYEQYF. For the CDR3, the DNA is TGTGCCAGCAGCTTAGTCTACGAGCAGTACTTC. The chain uses TRBV13 and TRBJ2-7; D is unresolved. CDR3 length: 11 residues. V was trimmed by 1 base and J by 3 bases, leaving 1 base between them. Germline lookup yields CDR1 PRHDT and CDR2 FYEKMQ (reference sequence).

This clone was seen more than once but under ten times. Other DNA sequences in the same sample also yield this CDR3. The chain uses TRBV6-5 and TRBJ1-3; D remains ambiguous. This CDR3 comprises 12 residues. The germline V gene has CDR1 MNHEY and CDR2 SVGAGI. V was shortened by 0 bases and J by 4 bases, with 1 base between the two germline ends. CDR3 protein: CASSYSGNTIYF. CDR3 in DNA: TGTGCCAGCAGTTACTCGGGAAACACCATATATTTT.

In its sample, this clone was seen once. The CDR3 is CASLGTGIPFYEQYF. The CDR3 coding sequence is TGTGCCAGCTTGGGGACAGGGATTCCCTTCTACGAGCAGTACTTC. The V and J genes are TRBV6-1 and TRBJ2-7; 9 bases line up with TRBD1. V shed 8 bases and J 3 bases; nucleotides not matched to a gene: 11. The CDR3 consists of 15 residues. Looked up from germline, CDR1 is MNHNS and CDR2 is SASEGT.

This clone was seen repeatedly, ten times or more. The chain is built from TRBV7-9 and TRBJ1-1; unclear D gene. V shed 4 bases and J shed 0 bases, with 9 bases lying between them. CDR3 length: 14 residues. The germline V gene encodes CDR1 SEHNR and CDR2 FQNEAQ (reference sequence). DNA for the CDR3: TGTGCCAGCAGCTCCAGCAGGATGAACACTGAAGCTTTCTTT. This translates into CASSSSRMNTEAFF.

The CDR3 protein is CASKGQFYGYTF. The CDR3 DNA sequence: TGTGCCTCAAAGGGACAGTTTTATGGCTACACCTTC. The chain combines TRBV28 with TRBJ1-2, with 7 nucleotides matching TRBD1. V shed 11 bases, J shed 5 bases, and the junction held 8 bases outside the gene matches. Germline V lookup: CDR1 MDHEN, CDR2 SYDVKM. CDR3 length: 12 residues.

The genes are TRBV4-2 and TRBJ2-7; 7 positions agree with TRBD2. Germline V gives CDR1 LGHNA, CDR2 YNFKEQ. This CDR3 has 14 amino acids. V shed 1 base and J 5 bases; nucleotides not matched to a gene: 5. CDR3 DNA sequence: TGTGCCAGCAGCCAAGTCGGGAGGAACAACGAGCAGTACTTC. It specifies CASSQVGRNNEQYF.

V usage is TRBV18 and J usage is TRBJ1-1; 7 bases agree with TRBD1. Germline loops: CDR1 KGHSH, CDR2 LQKENI. The CDR3 is made up of 17 amino acids. V was pared by 2 bases and J by 1 base, with 10 bases of the junction left unmatched. CDR3 loop: CASSPWNRGPENTEAFF. As DNA, the CDR3 is TGTGCCAGCTCACCATGGAACAGGGGACCTGAGAACACTGAAGCTTTCTTT.

Turning to this clone: The sample carries other DNA sequences with the same CDR3. CDR3 bases: TGTGCCAGCAGCTTATCGGGAGAGACCCAGTACTTC. Encoded protein: CASSLSGETQYF. The gene calls are TRBV11-3 and TRBJ2-5; the D is unclear. V gave up 2 bases and J gave up 4 bases, with 5 bases separating them. This CDR3 is built from 12 residues. The germline V gene encodes CDR1 SGHNT and CDR2 YENEEA. The full variable domain, with the rest looked up from reference TRBV11-3 and TRBJ2-5, is EAGVVQSPRYKIIEKKQPVAFWCNPISGHNTLYWYLQNLGQGPELLIRYENEEAVDDSQLPKDRFSAERLKGVDSTLKIQPAELGDSAVYLCASSLSGETQYFGPGTRLLVL.

The chain employs TRBV19 and TRBJ2-3, with 9 bases aligning to TRBD2. The CDR3 loop spans 15 amino acids. Germline CDR1 reads LNHDA; CDR2 reads SQIVND (reference sequence). After removal of 3 bases from V and 3 bases from J, the junction contained 4 bases not matched to a gene. This chain's CDR3 is CASSMSSGKTDTQYF. CDR3 coding DNA: TGTGCCAGTAGTATGTCTAGCGGGAAGACAGATACGCAGTATTTT.